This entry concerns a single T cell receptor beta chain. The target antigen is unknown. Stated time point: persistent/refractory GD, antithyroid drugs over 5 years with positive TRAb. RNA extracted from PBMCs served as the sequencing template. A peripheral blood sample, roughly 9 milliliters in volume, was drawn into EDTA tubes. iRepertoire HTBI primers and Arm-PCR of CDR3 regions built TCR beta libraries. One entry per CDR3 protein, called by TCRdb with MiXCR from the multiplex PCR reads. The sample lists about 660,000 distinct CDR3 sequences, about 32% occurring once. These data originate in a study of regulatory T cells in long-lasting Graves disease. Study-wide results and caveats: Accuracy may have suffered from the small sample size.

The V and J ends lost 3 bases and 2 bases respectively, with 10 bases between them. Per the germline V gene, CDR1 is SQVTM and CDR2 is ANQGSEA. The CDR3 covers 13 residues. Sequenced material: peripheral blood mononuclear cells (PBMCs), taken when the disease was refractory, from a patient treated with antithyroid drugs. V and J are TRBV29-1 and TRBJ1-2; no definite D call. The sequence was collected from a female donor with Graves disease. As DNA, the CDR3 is TGCAGCGTTGATACGGCGGGCAACTATGGCTACACCTTC. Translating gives CSVDTAGNYGYTF.